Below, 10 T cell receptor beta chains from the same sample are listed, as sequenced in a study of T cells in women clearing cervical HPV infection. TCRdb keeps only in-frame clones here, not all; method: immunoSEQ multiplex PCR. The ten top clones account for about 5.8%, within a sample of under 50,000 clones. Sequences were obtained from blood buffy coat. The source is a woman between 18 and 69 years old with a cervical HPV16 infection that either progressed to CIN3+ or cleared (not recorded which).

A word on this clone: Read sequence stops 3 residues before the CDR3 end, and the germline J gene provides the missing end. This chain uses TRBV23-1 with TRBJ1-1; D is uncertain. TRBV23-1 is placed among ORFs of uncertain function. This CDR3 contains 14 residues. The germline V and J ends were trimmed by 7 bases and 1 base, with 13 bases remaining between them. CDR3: CASTQWSGNTEAFF. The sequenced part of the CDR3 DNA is TGCGCCAGCACCCAGTGGAGCGGGAACACTGAA.

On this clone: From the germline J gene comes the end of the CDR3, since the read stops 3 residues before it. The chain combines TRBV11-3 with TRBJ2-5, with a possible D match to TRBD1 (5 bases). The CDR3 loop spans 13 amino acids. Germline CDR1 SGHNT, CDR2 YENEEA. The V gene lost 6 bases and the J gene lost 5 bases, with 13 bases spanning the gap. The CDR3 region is CASRDNPRETQYF. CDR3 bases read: TGTGCCAGCAGGGACAACCCAAGGGAGACC.

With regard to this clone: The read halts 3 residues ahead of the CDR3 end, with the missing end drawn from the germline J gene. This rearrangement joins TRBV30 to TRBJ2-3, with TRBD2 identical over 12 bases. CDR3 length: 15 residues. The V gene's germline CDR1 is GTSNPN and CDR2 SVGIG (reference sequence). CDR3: CAWSSGLAGQETQYF. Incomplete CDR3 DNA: TGTGCCTGGAGTTCAGGACTAGCGGGGCAAGAGACG.

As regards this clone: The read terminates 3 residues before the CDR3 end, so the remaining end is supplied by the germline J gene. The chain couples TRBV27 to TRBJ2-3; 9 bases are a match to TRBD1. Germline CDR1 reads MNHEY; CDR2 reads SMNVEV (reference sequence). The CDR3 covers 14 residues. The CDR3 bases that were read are TGTGCCAGCAGTATACAGGGGGCGGAGGAGACG. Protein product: CASSIQGAEET. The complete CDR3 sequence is CASSIQGAEETQYF.

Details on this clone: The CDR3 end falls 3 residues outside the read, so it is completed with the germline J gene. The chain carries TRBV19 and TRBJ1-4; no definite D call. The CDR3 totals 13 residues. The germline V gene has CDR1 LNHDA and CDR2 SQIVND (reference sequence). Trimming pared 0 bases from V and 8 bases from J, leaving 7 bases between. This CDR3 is CASSIEYPEKLFF. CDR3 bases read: TGTGCCAGTAGTATAGAATATCCGGAAAAA.

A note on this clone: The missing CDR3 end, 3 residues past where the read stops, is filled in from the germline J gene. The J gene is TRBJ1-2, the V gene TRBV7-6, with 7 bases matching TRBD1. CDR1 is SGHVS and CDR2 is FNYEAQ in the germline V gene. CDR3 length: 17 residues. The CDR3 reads CASSLRKEGASSYDYTF. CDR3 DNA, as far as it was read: TGTGCCAGCAGCTTAAGGAAGGAGGGGGCGTCCTCCTACGAC.

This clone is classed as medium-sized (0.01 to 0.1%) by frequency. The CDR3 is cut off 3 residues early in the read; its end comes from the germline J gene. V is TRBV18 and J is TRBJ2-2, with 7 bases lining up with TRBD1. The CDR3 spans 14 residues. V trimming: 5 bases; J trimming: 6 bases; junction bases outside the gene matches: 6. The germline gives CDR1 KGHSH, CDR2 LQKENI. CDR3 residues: CASSLTGPPGELFF. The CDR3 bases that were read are TGTGCCAGCTCATTGACAGGGCCCCCCGGGGAG. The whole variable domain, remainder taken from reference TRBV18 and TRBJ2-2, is NAGVMQNPRHLVRRRGQEARLRCSPMKGHSHVYWYRQLPEEGLKFMVYLQKENIIDESGMPKERFSAEFPKEGPSILRIQQVVRGDSAAYFCASSLTGPPGELFFGEGSRLTVL.

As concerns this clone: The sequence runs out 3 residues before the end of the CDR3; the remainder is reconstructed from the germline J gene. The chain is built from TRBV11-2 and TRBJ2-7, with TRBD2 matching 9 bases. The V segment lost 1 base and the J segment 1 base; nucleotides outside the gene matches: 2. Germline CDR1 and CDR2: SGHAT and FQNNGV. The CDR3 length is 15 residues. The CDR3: CASSLVLAGSYEQYF. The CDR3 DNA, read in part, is TGTGCCAGCAGCTTAGTTCTAGCGGGGTCCTACGAG.

CDR3: CASSVPSGGNGEQYF. The CDR3 bases that were read are TGTGCCAGCAGTGTACCGTCAGGGGGGAACGGCGAG. This chain uses TRBV6-1 with TRBJ2-7; weak D call: TRBD1 (7 bases). The CDR3 is cut off 3 residues early in the read; its end comes from the germline J gene. Trimming stripped 4 bases from V and 6 bases from J, with 19 bases between. The CDR3 extends over 15 amino acids. In germline, CDR1 is MNHNS, CDR2 SASEGT.

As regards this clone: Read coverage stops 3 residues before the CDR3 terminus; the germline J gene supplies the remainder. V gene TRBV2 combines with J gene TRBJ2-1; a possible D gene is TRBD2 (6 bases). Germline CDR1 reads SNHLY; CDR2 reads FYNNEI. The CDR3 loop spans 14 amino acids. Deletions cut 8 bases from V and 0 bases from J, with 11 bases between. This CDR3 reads CASHGTHSYNEQFF. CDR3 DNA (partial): TGTGCCAGCCACGGGACTCACTCCTACAATGAG.